The 7 T cell receptor beta chains listed next were all sequenced from one sample in a study of blood T cell dynamics during melanoma immunotherapy. This sample's time point: week 3, after first cycle of checkpoint inhibitor. Sequencing was performed with immunoSEQ multiplex PCR; in TCRdb, only in-frame clones are kept and a portion is missing. The profile covers about 11,000 clones, with around 82% appearing a single time and approximately 16% taken by the ten largest. Sequencing used blood, obtained from a patient treated with checkpoint blockade. The receptors were gathered from a human donor with melanoma.

This chain links TRBV7-2 with TRBJ1-6, with 8 nucleotides matching TRBD1. CDR3 length: 14 residues. Germline V gives CDR1 SGHTA, CDR2 FQGNSA. With V trimmed by 4 bases and J by 8 bases, 4 bases remained unmatched. The CDR3 nucleotides are TGTGCCAGCAGCTCCGGGACAGGACATTCACCCCTCCACTTT. This translates into CASSSGTGHSPLHF.

This clone showed up just a few times. V is TRBV9 and J is TRBJ2-6, with 9 bases fitting TRBD2. Germline loops: CDR1 SGDLS, CDR2 YYNGEE. The CDR3 contains 18 residues. Germline trimming cut 0 bases from V and 0 bases from J; bases unmatched to any gene: 4. The CDR3 DNA is TGTGCCAGCAGCGTAGGGAGCGGGGGGCTCTCTGGGGCCAACGTCCTGACTTTC. As protein: CASSVGSGGLSGANVLTF.

The CDR3 spells CASSLAGSGGYTF. The CDR3 DNA follows: TGTGCCAGCAGCTTAGCGGGGTCGGGAGGCTACACCTTC. The gene calls are TRBV7-2 and TRBJ1-2; D gene ambiguous. This CDR3 region has 13 residues. V shed 0 bases and J shed 8 bases, with 10 bases lying between them. Germline lookup yields CDR1 SGHTA and CDR2 FQGNSA.

The CDR3: CASSYSSTDTQYF. CDR3 nucleotides: TGTGCCAGCAGCTACTCTAGCACAGATACGCAGTATTTT. The V and J genes are TRBV5-4 and TRBJ2-3, with D uncertain. V was trimmed by 3 bases and J by 0 bases, leaving 5 bases between them. Germline values: CDR1 SGHNT, CDR2 YYREEE (reference sequence). The CDR3 loop spans 13 amino acids.

CDR3 region: CASSPRGDRNTEAFF. The CDR3 DNA sequence: TGTGCCAGTAGTCCCAGGGGCGACAGGAACACTGAAGCTTTCTTT. V gene TRBV19 combines with J gene TRBJ1-1; D possibly corresponds to TRBD1 (6 bases). The CDR3 length is 15 residues. V was trimmed by 5 bases and J by 1 base, leaving 14 bases between them. Germline lookup yields CDR1 LNHDA and CDR2 SQIVND (reference sequence).

The chain has TRBV5-6 and TRBJ1-2; D is perhaps TRBD1 (5 bases). With 0 bases removed from V and 3 bases from J, the gap between germline ends came to 12 bases. CDR1 SGHDT and CDR2 YYEEEE come from the germline V gene. This CDR3 spans 15 amino acids. The CDR3 region is CASSLEGQGDYGYTF. The DNA for the CDR3 is TGTGCCAGCAGCTTGGAGGGTCAGGGAGACTATGGCTACACCTTC.

This clone was seen just once. This chain's CDR3 is CASSTGNTIYF. The CDR3 bases are TGTGCCAGCAGTACGGGAAACACCATATATTTT. This chain connects TRBV6-5 to TRBJ1-3; D ambiguous. Germline V gene data show CDR1 as MNHEY and CDR2 as SVGAGI. The CDR3 is 11 residues long. V was shortened by 5 bases and J by 4 bases, with 3 bases between the two germline ends.